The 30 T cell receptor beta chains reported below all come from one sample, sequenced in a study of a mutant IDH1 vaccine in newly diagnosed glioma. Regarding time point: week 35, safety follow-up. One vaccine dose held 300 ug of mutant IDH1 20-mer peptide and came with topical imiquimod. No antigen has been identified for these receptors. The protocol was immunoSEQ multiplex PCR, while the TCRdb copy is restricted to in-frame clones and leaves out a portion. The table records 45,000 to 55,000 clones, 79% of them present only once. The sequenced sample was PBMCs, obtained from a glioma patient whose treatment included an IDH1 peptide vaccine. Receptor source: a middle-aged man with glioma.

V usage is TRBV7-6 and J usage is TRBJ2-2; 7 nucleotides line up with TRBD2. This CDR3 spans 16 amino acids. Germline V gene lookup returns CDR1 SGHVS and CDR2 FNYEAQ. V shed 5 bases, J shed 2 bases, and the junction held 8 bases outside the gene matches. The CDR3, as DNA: TGTGCCAGCAGCCCTGAACTAGCGACAAACACCGGGGAGCTGTTTTTT. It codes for CASSPELATNTGELFF.

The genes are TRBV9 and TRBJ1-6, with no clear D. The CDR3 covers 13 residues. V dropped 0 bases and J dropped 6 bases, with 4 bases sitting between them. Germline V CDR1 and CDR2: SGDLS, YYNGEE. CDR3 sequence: CASSVVSNSPLHF. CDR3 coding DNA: TGTGCCAGCAGCGTAGTGAGTAATTCACCCCTCCACTTT.

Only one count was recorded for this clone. The CDR3 coding sequence is TGTGCCAGTAAGGCAGGGGGTTCATCTGAAGCTTTCTTT. Translating it yields CASKAGGSSEAFF. This chain uses TRBV19 with TRBJ1-1, with 7 positions matching TRBD1. Germline CDR1 LNHDA, CDR2 SQIVND (reference sequence). V lost 7 bases, J lost 6 bases, and 8 bases stayed unmatched. The CDR3 loop spans 13 amino acids. Variable domain in full (rest from reference TRBV19 and TRBJ1-1): DGGITQSPKYLFRKEGQNVTLSCEQNLNHDAMYWYRQDPGQGLRLIYYSQIVNDFQKGDIAEGYSVSREKKESFPLTVTSAQKNPTAFYLCASKAGGSSEAFFGQGTRLTVV.

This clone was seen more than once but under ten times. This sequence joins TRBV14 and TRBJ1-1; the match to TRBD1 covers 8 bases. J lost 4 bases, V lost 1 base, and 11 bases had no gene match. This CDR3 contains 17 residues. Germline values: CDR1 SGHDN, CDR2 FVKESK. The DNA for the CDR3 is TGTGCCAGCAGCCAAGGCCACAGGGGGATTATGAGCACTGAAGCTTTCTTT. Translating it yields CASSQGHRGIMSTEAFF. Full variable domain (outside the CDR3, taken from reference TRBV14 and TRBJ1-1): EAGVTQFPSHSVIEKGQTVTLRCDPISGHDNLYWYRRVMGKEIKFLLHFVKESKQDESGMPNNRFLAERTGGTYSTLKVQPAELEDSGVYFCASSQGHRGIMSTEAFFGQGTRLTVV.

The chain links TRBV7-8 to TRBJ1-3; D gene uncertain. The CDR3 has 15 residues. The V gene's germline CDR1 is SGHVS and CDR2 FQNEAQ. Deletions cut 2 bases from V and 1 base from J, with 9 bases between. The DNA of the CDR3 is TGTGCCAGCAGCTTATGGAGCGATTCTGGAAACACCATATATTTT. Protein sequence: CASSLWSDSGNTIYF.

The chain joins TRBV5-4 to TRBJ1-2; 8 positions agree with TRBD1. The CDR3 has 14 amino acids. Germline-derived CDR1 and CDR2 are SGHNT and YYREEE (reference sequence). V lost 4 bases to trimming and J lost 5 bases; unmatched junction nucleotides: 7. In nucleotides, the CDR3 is TGTGCCAGCAGCGAAGGGGACAGGACTTATGGCTACACCTTC. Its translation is CASSEGDRTYGYTF.

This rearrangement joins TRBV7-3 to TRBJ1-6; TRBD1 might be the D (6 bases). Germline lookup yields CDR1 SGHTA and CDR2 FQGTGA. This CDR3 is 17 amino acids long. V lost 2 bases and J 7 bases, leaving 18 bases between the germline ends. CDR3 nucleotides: TGTGCCAGCAGCTTATCGCCGGGGGGCAAGACCAATTCACCCCTCCACTTT. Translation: CASSLSPGGKTNSPLHF.

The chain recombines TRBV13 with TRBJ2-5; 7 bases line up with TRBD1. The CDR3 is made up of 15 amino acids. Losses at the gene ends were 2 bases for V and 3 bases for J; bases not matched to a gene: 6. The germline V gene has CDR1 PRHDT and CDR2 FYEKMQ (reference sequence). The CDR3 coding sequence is TGTGCCAGCAGCTTATCTGGTCAGGGGGAAGAGACCCAGTACTTC. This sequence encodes CASSLSGQGEETQYF.

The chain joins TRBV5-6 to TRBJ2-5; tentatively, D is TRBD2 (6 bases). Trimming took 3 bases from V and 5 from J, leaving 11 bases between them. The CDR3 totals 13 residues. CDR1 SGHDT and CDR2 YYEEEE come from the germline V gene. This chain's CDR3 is CASSSPLAETQYF. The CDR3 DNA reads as TGTGCCAGCAGCTCGCCACTAGCCGAGACCCAGTACTTC.

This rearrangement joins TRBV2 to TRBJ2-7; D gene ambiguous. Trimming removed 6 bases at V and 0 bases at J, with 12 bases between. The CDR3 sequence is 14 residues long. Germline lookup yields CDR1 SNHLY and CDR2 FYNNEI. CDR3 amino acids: CASSPQLSSYEQYF. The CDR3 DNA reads TGTGCCAGCAGCCCCCAGCTAAGCTCCTACGAGCAGTACTTC. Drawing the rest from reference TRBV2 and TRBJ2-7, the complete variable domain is EPEVTQTPSHQVTQMGQEVILRCVPISNHLYFYWYRQILGQKVEFLVSFYNNEISEKSEIFDDQFSVERPDGSNFTLKIRSTKLEDSAMYFCASSPQLSSYEQYFGPGTRLTVT.

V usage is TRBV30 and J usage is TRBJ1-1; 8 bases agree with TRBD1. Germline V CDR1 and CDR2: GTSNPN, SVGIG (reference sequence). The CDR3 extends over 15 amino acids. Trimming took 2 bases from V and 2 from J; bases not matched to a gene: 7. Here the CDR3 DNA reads TGTGCCTGGAGTTCCGGGACAGGCAGAAACACTGAAGCTTTCTTT. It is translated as CAWSSGTGRNTEAFF.

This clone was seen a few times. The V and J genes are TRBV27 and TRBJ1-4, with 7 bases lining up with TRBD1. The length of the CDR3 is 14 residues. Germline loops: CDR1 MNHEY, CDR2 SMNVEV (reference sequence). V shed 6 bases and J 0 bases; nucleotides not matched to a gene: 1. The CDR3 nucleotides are TGTGCCAGCAGGGGGACAGCAACTAATGAAAAACTGTTTTTT. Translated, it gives CASRGTATNEKLFF.

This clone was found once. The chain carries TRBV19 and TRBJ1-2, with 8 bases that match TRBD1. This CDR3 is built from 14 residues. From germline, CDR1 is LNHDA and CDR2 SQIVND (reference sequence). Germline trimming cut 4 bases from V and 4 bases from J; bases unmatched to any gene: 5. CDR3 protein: CASSTGQGGYGYTF. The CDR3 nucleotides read TGTGCCAGTAGTACCGGACAGGGCGGCTATGGCTACACCTTC.

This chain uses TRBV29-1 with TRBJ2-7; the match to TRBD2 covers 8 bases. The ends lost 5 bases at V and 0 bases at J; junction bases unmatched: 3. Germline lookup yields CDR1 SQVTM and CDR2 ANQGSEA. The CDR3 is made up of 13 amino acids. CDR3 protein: CSVYGGDSYEQYF. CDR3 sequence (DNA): TGCAGCGTTTACGGGGGGGACTCCTACGAGCAGTACTTC.

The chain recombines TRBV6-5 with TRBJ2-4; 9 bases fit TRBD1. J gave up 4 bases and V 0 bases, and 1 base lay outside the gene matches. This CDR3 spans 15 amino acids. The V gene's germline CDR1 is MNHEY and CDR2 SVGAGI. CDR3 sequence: CASSYSGTGKNIQYF. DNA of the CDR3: TGTGCCAGCAGTTACTCTGGGACAGGGAAAAACATTCAGTACTTC.

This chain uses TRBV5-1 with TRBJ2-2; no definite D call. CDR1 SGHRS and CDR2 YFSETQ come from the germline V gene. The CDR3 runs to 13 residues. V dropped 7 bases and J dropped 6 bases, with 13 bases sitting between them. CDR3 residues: CASAVKVPGELFF. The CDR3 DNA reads TGCGCCAGCGCAGTGAAGGTTCCCGGGGAGCTGTTTTTT.

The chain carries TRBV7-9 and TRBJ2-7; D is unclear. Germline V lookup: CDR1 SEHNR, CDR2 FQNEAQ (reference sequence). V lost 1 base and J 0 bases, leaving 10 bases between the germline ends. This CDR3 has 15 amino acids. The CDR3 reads CASSLGHGSSYEQYF. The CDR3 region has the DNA TGTGCCAGCAGCTTAGGACATGGAAGCTCCTACGAGCAGTACTTC. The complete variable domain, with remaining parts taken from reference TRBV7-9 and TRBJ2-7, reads DTGVSQNPRHKITKRGQNVTFRCDPISEHNRLYWYRQTLGQGPEFLTYFQNEAQLEKSRLLSDRFSAERPKGSFSTLEIQRTEQGDSAMYLCASSLGHGSSYEQYFGPGTRLTVT.

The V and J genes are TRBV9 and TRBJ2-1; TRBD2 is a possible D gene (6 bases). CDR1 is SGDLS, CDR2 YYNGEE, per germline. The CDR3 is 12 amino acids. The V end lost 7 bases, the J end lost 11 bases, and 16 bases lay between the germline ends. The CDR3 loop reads CASGAGRGKQFF. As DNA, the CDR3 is TGTGCCAGCGGCGCGGGACGGGGGAAGCAGTTCTTC.

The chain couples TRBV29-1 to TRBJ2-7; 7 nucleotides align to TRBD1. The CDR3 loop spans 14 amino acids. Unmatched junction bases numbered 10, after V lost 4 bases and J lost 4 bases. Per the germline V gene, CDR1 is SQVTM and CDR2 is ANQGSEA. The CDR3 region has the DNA TGCAGCGTTGCCCATACCGGGACAGCTTACGAGCAGTACTTC. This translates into CSVAHTGTAYEQYF.

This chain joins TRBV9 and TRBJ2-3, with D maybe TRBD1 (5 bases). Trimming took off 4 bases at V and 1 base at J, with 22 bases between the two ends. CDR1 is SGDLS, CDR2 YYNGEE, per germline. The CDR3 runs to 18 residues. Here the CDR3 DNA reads TGTGCCAGCAGCCCACACCAGGGCGGAGTAGGGGGCACAGATACGCAGTATTTT. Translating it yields CASSPHQGGVGGTDTQYF.

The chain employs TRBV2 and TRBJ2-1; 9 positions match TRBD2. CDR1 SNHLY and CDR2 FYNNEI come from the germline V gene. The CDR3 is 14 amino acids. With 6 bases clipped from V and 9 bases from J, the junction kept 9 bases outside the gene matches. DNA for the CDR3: TGTGCCAGCAGCGGGGGGACTAGCTCAGCTGAGCAGTTCTTC. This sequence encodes CASSGGTSSAEQFF.

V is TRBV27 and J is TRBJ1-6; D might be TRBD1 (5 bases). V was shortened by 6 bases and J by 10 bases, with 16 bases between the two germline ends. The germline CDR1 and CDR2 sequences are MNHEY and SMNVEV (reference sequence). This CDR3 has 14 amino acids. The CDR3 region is CASSLREARSPLHF. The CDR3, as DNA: TGTGCCAGCAGCCTCAGGGAAGCAAGGTCACCCCTCCACTTT.

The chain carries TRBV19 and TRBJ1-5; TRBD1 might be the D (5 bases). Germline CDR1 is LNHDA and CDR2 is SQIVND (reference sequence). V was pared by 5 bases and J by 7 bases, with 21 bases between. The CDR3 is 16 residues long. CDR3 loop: CASSPRRKGFWQPQHF. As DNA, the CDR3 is TGTGCCAGTAGTCCTAGGAGGAAGGGGTTTTGGCAGCCCCAGCATTTT.

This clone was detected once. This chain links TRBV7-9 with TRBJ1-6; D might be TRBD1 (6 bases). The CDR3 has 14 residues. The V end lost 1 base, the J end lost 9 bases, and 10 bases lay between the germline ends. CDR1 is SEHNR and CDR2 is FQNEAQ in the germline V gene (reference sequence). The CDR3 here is CASSLEQGLSPLHF. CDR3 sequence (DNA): TGTGCCAGCAGCTTAGAACAGGGCCTTTCACCCCTCCACTTT.

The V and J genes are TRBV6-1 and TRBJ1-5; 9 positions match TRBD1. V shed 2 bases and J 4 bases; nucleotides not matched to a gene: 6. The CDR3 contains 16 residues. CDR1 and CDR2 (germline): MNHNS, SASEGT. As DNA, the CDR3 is TGTGCCAGCAGTGAATTAGGGACAGGGCTGAATCAGCCCCAGCATTTT. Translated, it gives CASSELGTGLNQPQHF.

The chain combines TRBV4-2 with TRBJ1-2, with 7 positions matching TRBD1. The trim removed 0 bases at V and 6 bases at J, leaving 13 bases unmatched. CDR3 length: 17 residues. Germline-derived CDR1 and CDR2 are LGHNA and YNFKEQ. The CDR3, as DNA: TGTGCCAGCAGCCAAGATTGGTCTAAGGCCGGGACAGATGGCTACACCTTC. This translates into CASSQDWSKAGTDGYTF.

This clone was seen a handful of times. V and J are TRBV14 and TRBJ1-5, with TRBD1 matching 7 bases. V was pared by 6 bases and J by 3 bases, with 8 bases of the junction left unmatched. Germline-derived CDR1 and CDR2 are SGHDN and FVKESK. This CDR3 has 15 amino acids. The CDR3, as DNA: TGTGCCAGCAGTTACGACAGGGTCCCCAATCAGCCCCAGCATTTT. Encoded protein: CASSYDRVPNQPQHF.

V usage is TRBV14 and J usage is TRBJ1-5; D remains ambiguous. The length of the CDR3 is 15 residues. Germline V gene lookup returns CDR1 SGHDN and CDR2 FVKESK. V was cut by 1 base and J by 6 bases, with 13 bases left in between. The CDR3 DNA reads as TGTGCCAGCAGCCAAGGGGCCGGGGAGGGTCAGCCCCAGCATTTT. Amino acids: CASSQGAGEGQPQHF.

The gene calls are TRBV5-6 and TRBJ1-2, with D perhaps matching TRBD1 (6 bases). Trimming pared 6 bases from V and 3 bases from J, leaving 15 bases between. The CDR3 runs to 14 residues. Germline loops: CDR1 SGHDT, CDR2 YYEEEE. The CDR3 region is CASTLDRMYYGYTF. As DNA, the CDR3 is TGTGCCAGCACCCTTGACAGGATGTACTATGGCTACACCTTC.

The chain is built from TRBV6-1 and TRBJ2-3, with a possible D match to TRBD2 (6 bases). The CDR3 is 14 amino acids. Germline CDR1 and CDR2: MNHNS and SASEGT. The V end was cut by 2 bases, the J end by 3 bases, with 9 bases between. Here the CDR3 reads CASSERGGTDTQYF. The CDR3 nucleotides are TGTGCCAGCAGTGAAAGGGGAGGTACAGATACGCAGTATTTT.